The 30 T cell receptor beta chains listed next were all sequenced from one sample in a study of monozygotic twins with cystic fibrosis. Profiled with immunoSEQ multiplex PCR; TCRdb holds only in-frame clones, not every one. The profile shows fewer than 30,000 clones, about 82% of them singletons. The specimen sequenced was blood. The source is a girl aged 2 to 10 with cystic fibrosis.

This clone was detected a few times. V is TRBV28 and J is TRBJ1-2; no definite D call. Per germline, CDR1 MDHEN and CDR2 SYDVKM. V lost 4 bases and J 8 bases, leaving 17 bases between the germline ends. The CDR3 consists of 14 residues. The CDR3 DNA reads TGTGCCAGCAGTTCCGCTGGACTTGGCGCGGGCTACACCTTC. This codes for CASSSAGLGAGYTF.

The rearrangement joins TRBV4-1 to TRBJ2-2, with D unresolved. Germline CDR1 is MGHRA and CDR2 is YSYEKL. V was shortened by 3 bases and J by 0 bases, with 14 bases between the two germline ends. The length of the CDR3 is 17 residues. The CDR3 protein is CASSQNKRFANTGELFF. The CDR3 coding sequence is TGCGCCAGCAGCCAGAACAAACGGTTCGCGAACACCGGGGAGCTGTTTTTT.

The J gene is TRBJ2-3, the V gene TRBV5-1, with 15 positions matching TRBD2. V lost 0 bases to trimming and J lost 2 bases; unmatched junction nucleotides: 4. CDR3 length: 18 residues. CDR1 SGHRS and CDR2 YFSETQ come from the germline V gene. Here the CDR3 DNA reads TGCGCCAGCAGCTTGGAAGGACTAGCGGGAGGGTACACAGATACGCAGTATTTT. Protein sequence: CASSLEGLAGGYTDTQYF.

V and J are TRBV11-2 and TRBJ2-7; no definite D call. The CDR3 covers 13 residues. V was shortened by 1 base and J by 3 bases, with 7 bases between the two germline ends. Germline V gives CDR1 SGHAT, CDR2 FQNNGV. In DNA form, the CDR3 reads TGTGCCAGCAGCTTAGGGACCCTCTACGAGCAGTACTTC. It is translated as CASSLGTLYEQYF.

The chain employs TRBV13 and TRBJ2-7; perhaps D is TRBD1 or TRBD2 (5 bases each). Trimming removed 4 bases at V and 5 bases at J, with 15 bases between. This CDR3 has 14 amino acids. Looked up from germline, CDR1 is PRHDT and CDR2 is FYEKMQ (reference sequence). The CDR3 sequence is CASSSLRGSDEQYF. CDR3 in DNA: TGTGCCAGCAGCTCCCTGAGGGGTAGCGACGAGCAGTACTTC.

V and J are TRBV28 and TRBJ1-5; D not resolved. The CDR3 spans 15 residues. The ends were cut back, 4 bases at V and 2 bases at J, with 12 bases in the middle. Germline V gene sequence: CDR1 MDHEN, CDR2 SYDVKM. CDR3 protein: CASSSGLWGNQPQHF. CDR3 sequence (DNA): TGTGCCAGCAGTTCAGGACTTTGGGGCAATCAGCCCCAGCATTTT.

The chain recombines TRBV2 with TRBJ1-1; the D gene is possibly TRBD1 (6 bases). The V end was cut by 8 bases, the J end by 4 bases, with 17 bases between. The CDR3 totals 14 residues. Germline V gene data show CDR1 as SNHLY and CDR2 as FYNNEI. The CDR3 coding sequence is TGTGCCAGCGGCGAACAGGGCCGGGCCACTGAAGCTTTCTTT. The encoded protein is CASGEQGRATEAFF. Filled out from reference TRBV2 and TRBJ1-1, the complete variable domain reads EPEVTQTPSHQVTQMGQEVILRCVPISNHLYFYWYRQILGQKVEFLVSFYNNEISEKSEIFDDQFSVERPDGSNFTLKIRSTKLEDSAMYFCASGEQGRATEAFFGQGTRLTVV.

J is TRBJ2-2 and V is TRBV28, with 12 bases identical to TRBD2. The CDR3 has 14 residues. The J segment lost 10 bases and the V segment lost 8 bases, leaving 8 bases of the junction unmatched. The germline CDR1 and CDR2 sequences are MDHEN and SYDVKM. The CDR3 reads CASLAGGSAAELFF. CDR3 sequence (DNA): TGTGCCAGCCTAGCGGGAGGGTCGGCGGCGGAGCTGTTTTTT.

The chain recombines TRBV5-5 with TRBJ2-7, with 7 bases identical to TRBD2. The V gene end was trimmed by 0 bases and the J gene end by 2 bases; junction bases not matched to a gene: 5. Germline CDR1 and CDR2: SGHKS and YYEKEE (reference sequence). The CDR3 has 15 amino acids. CDR3 DNA sequence: TGTGCCAGCAGCTTGGCAGGGACTATACCCTACGAGCAGTACTTC. Protein product: CASSLAGTIPYEQYF.

The chain carries TRBV28 and TRBJ2-7; the match to TRBD1 covers 9 bases. CDR3 size: 17 residues. Germline CDR1 and CDR2: MDHEN and SYDVKM. V shed 4 bases and J 1 base; nucleotides not matched to a gene: 11. The CDR3 sequence is CASSSLRDRERSYEQYF. CDR3 nucleotide sequence: TGTGCCAGCAGTTCCCTCCGGGACAGGGAGAGGTCCTACGAGCAGTACTTC. The whole variable domain, remainder taken from reference TRBV28 and TRBJ2-7, is DVKVTQSSRYLVKRTGEKVFLECVQDMDHENMFWYRQDPGLGLRLIYFSYDVKMKEKGDIPEGYSVSREKKERFSLILESASTNQTSMYLCASSSLRDRERSYEQYFGPGTRLTVT.

This clone has only one observation. The chain uses TRBV5-6 and TRBJ2-7; no firm D call. The CDR3 is 14 amino acids. Per germline, CDR1 SGHDT and CDR2 YYEEEE. V gave up 0 bases and J gave up 5 bases, with 12 bases separating them. Written as DNA, the CDR3 is TGTGCCAGCAGCTTGGGCGGATCGGGTCACGAGCAGTACTTC. It encodes CASSLGGSGHEQYF. Variable domain in full (rest from reference TRBV5-6 and TRBJ2-7): DAGVTQSPTHLIKTRGQQVTLRCSPKSGHDTVSWYQQALGQGPQFIFQYYEEEERQRGNFPDRFSGHQFPNYSSELNVNALLLGDSALYLCASSLGGSGHEQYFGPGTRLTVT.

This clone has a single count. This sequence joins TRBV6-5 and TRBJ2-1; weak D call: TRBD2 (5 bases). Germline values: CDR1 MNHEY, CDR2 SVGAGI. The CDR3 has 16 residues. Trimming took 0 bases from V and 3 from J, leaving 12 bases between them. CDR3 bases: TGTGCCAGCAGTTACTCGAGGGCGGCGTACTACAATGAGCAGTTCTTC. It codes for CASSYSRAAYYNEQFF.

V usage is TRBV10-3 and J usage is TRBJ2-3, with D unresolved. Looked up from germline, CDR1 is ENHRY and CDR2 is SYGVKD. V lost 2 bases and J 1 base, leaving 7 bases between the germline ends. The CDR3 contains 14 residues. The CDR3 here is CAISEASGTDTQYF. Here the CDR3 DNA reads TGTGCCATCAGTGAGGCGTCAGGCACAGATACGCAGTATTTT.

As to this clone: At one of its ends the junction is not consistent with the germline gene, which may arise from a read error. This rearrangement joins TRBV6-1 to TRBJ1-1; D unresolved. The CDR3 is 13 amino acids. CDR1 is MNHNS and CDR2 is SASEGT in the germline V gene. The CDR3 region is CASREIMNTEVFF. The CDR3 region has the DNA TGTGCCAGCAGGGAAATTATGAACACTGAAGTTTTCTTT.

The rearrangement links TRBV29-1 to TRBJ1-1; D is undetermined. This CDR3 region has 12 residues. Per the germline V gene, CDR1 is SQVTM and CDR2 is ANQGSEA. Trimming removed 6 bases from V and 0 bases from J, with 8 bases in between. Here the CDR3 DNA reads TGCAGCGTACTGACACTGAACACTGAAGCTTTCTTT. Its protein product is CSVLTLNTEAFF.

The chain uses TRBV27 and TRBJ2-7; tentatively, D is TRBD1 (6 bases). This CDR3 comprises 15 residues. The V and J ends lost 8 bases and 4 bases respectively, with 21 bases between them. Germline loops: CDR1 MNHEY, CDR2 SMNVEV (reference sequence). The CDR3 loop reads CASSDRGTGWYEQYF. In DNA, the CDR3 is TGTGCCAGCTCCGATAGGGGGACGGGTTGGTACGAGCAGTACTTC.

This chain links TRBV14 with TRBJ1-1; D remains ambiguous. The V end lost 0 bases, the J end lost 1 base, and 9 bases lay between the germline ends. The CDR3 has 15 residues. CDR1 SGHDN and CDR2 FVKESK come from the germline V gene. The DNA for the CDR3 is TGTGCCAGCAGCCAAGATGTATCAGGGAACACTGAAGCTTTCTTT. This codes for CASSQDVSGNTEAFF.

This clone has just one count. The J gene is TRBJ2-5, the V gene TRBV7-6, with 12 bases aligning to TRBD1. The V segment lost 2 bases and the J segment 6 bases; nucleotides outside the gene matches: 4. The germline V gene encodes CDR1 SGHVS and CDR2 FNYEAQ. The CDR3 spans 15 residues. CDR3 residues: CASSLFGTGGQTQYF. In nucleotides, the CDR3 is TGTGCCAGCAGCTTATTTGGGACAGGGGGCCAGACCCAGTACTTC.

The chain is built from TRBV7-9 and TRBJ2-2; 9 positions agree with TRBD1. The CDR3 sequence is 17 residues long. V was pared by 10 bases and J by 6 bases, with 18 bases of the junction left unmatched. Germline V gene data show CDR1 as SEHNR and CDR2 as FQNEAQ (reference sequence). The CDR3 reads CAIRSEAGQGIAGELFF. For the CDR3, the DNA is TGTGCCATCAGATCGGAGGCCGGACAGGGGATCGCCGGGGAGCTGTTTTTT.

The CDR3 nucleotides are TGTGCCAGCACCTCCTTTATGGGGGAAAAACTGTTTTTT. Protein: CASTSFMGEKLFF. The genes are TRBV6-6 and TRBJ1-4; D gene unclear. Germline CDR1 reads MNHNY; CDR2 reads SVGAGI (reference sequence). The CDR3 has 13 residues. V was trimmed by 7 bases and J by 8 bases, leaving 14 bases between them.

V and J are TRBV6-1 and TRBJ1-3; 8 nucleotides line up with TRBD1. V lost 8 bases to trimming and J lost 1 base; unmatched junction nucleotides: 4. From germline, CDR1 is MNHNS and CDR2 SASEGT. The CDR3 runs to 14 residues. As DNA, the CDR3 is TGTGCCAGCCTGGACAGGGTGTCTGGAAACACCATATATTTT. Encoded protein: CASLDRVSGNTIYF.

The chain links TRBV2 to TRBJ2-3; D is unresolved. Germline V gives CDR1 SNHLY, CDR2 FYNNEI. CDR3 length: 13 amino acids. The V gene lost 4 bases and the J gene lost 0 bases, with 5 bases spanning the gap. For the CDR3, the DNA is TGTGCCAGCAGTGTATGGAGCACAGATACGCAGTATTTT. Translated, it gives CASSVWSTDTQYF.

V gene TRBV6-6 combines with J gene TRBJ1-2, with D perhaps matching TRBD1 (5 bases). With 1 base removed from V and 4 bases from J, the gap between germline ends came to 10 bases. The CDR3 length is 14 residues. Germline lookup yields CDR1 MNHNY and CDR2 SVGAGI (reference sequence). The CDR3 reads CASSYFVTVYGYTF. The CDR3 nucleotides are TGTGCCAGCAGTTACTTCGTGACAGTCTATGGCTACACCTTC.

The chain uses TRBV5-1 and TRBJ2-1, with a tentative D call TRBD2 (5 bases). The ends were cut back, 0 bases at V and 8 bases at J, with 6 bases in the middle. The CDR3 contains 12 residues. In germline, CDR1 is SGHRS, CDR2 YFSETQ. The DNA of the CDR3 is TGCGCCAGCAGCTTGGCCGGGGATGAGCAGTTCTTC. Encoded protein: CASSLAGDEQFF.

The V call is TRBV27, the J call TRBJ2-5; D ambiguous. V shed 3 bases and J shed 5 bases, with 7 bases lying between them. Germline V lookup: CDR1 MNHEY, CDR2 SMNVEV (reference sequence). The CDR3 is made up of 12 amino acids. In DNA form, the CDR3 reads TGTGCCAGCAGTTTTATCGGGGAGACCCAGTACTTC. Its protein product is CASSFIGETQYF.

The chain links TRBV7-9 to TRBJ2-3; no definite D call. Germline values: CDR1 SEHNR, CDR2 FQNEAQ (reference sequence). Trimming removed 5 bases at V and 2 bases at J, with 5 bases between. The CDR3 sequence is 12 residues long. The CDR3 spells CASSPATDTQYF. The DNA of the CDR3 is TGTGCCAGCAGCCCCGCCACAGATACGCAGTATTTT. Using reference TRBV7-9 and TRBJ2-3 for the parts outside the CDR3, the full variable domain is DTGVSQNPRHKITKRGQNVTFRCDPISEHNRLYWYRQTLGQGPEFLTYFQNEAQLEKSRLLSDRFSAERPKGSFSTLEIQRTEQGDSAMYLCASSPATDTQYFGPGTRLTVL.

This clone was observed a single time. V is TRBV5-1 and J is TRBJ1-4; TRBD1 agrees at 9 bases. CDR3 length equals 14 residues. Germline CDR1 is SGHRS and CDR2 is YFSETQ. With 1 base clipped from V and 7 bases from J, the junction kept 2 bases outside the gene matches. The chain's CDR3 is CASSLRQGGEKLFF. CDR3 DNA: TGCGCCAGCAGCTTGAGACAGGGGGGTGAAAAACTGTTTTTT.

This chain joins TRBV10-3 and TRBJ2-7; no definite D call. V was cut by 10 bases and J by 5 bases, with 12 bases left in between. The CDR3 length is 11 residues. Germline CDR1 reads ENHRY; CDR2 reads SYGVKD. The CDR3 protein is CATRIGNEQYF. The CDR3 DNA follows: TGTGCCACCAGGATAGGGAACGAGCAGTACTTC.

The count of this clone is one. The chain recombines TRBV7-9 with TRBJ2-1, with D uncertain. The CDR3 is made up of 12 amino acids. V was pared by 1 base and J by 7 bases, with 5 bases between. Germline V gene sequence: CDR1 SEHNR, CDR2 FQNEAQ (reference sequence). The CDR3 loop is CASSLEANEQFF. CDR3 in DNA: TGTGCCAGCAGCTTAGAAGCGAATGAGCAGTTCTTC.

This clone was observed a few times. The chain links TRBV19 to TRBJ1-5; TRBD1 is a possible D gene (6 bases). With 4 bases removed from V and 3 bases from J, the gap between germline ends came to 10 bases. The CDR3 sequence is 14 residues long. From germline, CDR1 is LNHDA and CDR2 SQIVND (reference sequence). CDR3 protein: CASSSQGHNQPQHF. In DNA, the CDR3 is TGTGCCAGTAGTAGCCAGGGGCACAATCAGCCCCAGCATTTT.